This T cell receptor (beta chain) was sequenced for a study of blood T cell repertoires in COVID-19. Study background: T cells, B-cell-depleted T cells, or PBMCs supplied cDNA or gDNA.

The study assigned cohorts using participant-reported clinical history. Some clones are missing from TCRdb's copy, which holds only in-frame ones; the method was immunoSEQ multiplex PCR. This sample has approximately 150,000 clones; less than 90% occur once, and the top ten carry roughly 7.3%. The TCR sequence derives from a woman aged 45-65 years who had recovered from COVID-19. Source material: PBMCs or T cells enriched from blood (not recorded which).

CDR3 sequence: CASSESIYGYTF. CDR3 nucleotide sequence: TGTGCCAGCAGTGAGTCGATCTATGGCTACACCTTC. This chain joins TRBV12-3 or TRBV12-4 and TRBJ1-2; D unresolved. The V and J ends lost 5 bases and 4 bases respectively, with 8 bases between them. The CDR3 length is 12 residues.